A selection of T cell receptor beta chains follows, all from one sample in a study of blood T cell repertoires in COVID-19. Sequenced by immunoSEQ multiplex PCR; TCRdb stores in-frame clones only, minus some. The table has 170,000 or so clones, around four fifths seen once. Specimen: peripheral blood. The source is a woman aged 40-49 years with COVID-19, enrolled during active disease. CDR3s include the opening cysteine and the closing phenylalanine or tryptophan. A D gene is named only where the DNA matches it firmly. Rows may omit the clone size; those that give it use once, few, many or a size class.

.,.,TRBV2,TRBJ1-1,TGTGCCAGCACGGCAGGTGTTAAGTTAACTGAAGCTTTCTTT,CASTAGVKLTEAFF
.,.,TRBV6-1,TRBJ2-4,TGTGCCAGCAGTGAAAGACAGGCGGGGGCCATTCAGTACTTC,CASSERQAGAIQYF
.,.,TRBV29-1,TRBJ1-2,TGCAGCGTTGAGGGCCAGGGCTATGGCTACACCTTC,CSVEGQGYGYTF
TRBD1,.,TRBV5-5,TRBJ1-3,TGTGCCAGCAGCTCTCGACAGGGGGCAGGAAACACCATATATTTT,CASSSRQGAGNTIYF
.,.,TRBV29-1,TRBJ2-7,TGCAGCGTTGAAAGCCAGCATGACCGGGCCTACGAGCAGTACTTC,CSVESQHDRAYEQYF
TRBD1,.,TRBV7-8,TRBJ2-7,TGTGCCAGCAGCTTAACACAGGGGACCCACGAGCAGTACTTC,CASSLTQGTHEQYF
TRBD1,.,TRBV27,TRBJ2-7,TGTGCCAGCAGTTTCCGGGACAGTTACTACGAGCAGTACTTC,CASSFRDSYYEQYF
.,.,TRBV7-3,TRBJ2-1,TGTGCCAGCAGCTCCAACCTGGGGCTTACCCAGTTCTTC,CASSSNLGLTQFF
TRBD2,.,TRBV24-1,TRBJ2-2,TGTGCCACCAGTGATTCGGGACTAGTATATCACACCGGGGAGCTGTTTTTT,CATSDSGLVYHTGELFF
TRBD1,.,TRBV9,TRBJ1-1,TGTGCCAGCAGCGTACTCCCCCCGACAGGGCCGAACACTGAAGCTTTCTTT,CASSVLPPTGPNTEAFF
TRBD1,.,TRBV6-5,TRBJ1-3,TGTGCCAGTAGGGGGCTTTCTGGAAACACCATATATTTT,CASRGLSGNTIYF
TRBD2,once,TRBV7-2,TRBJ2-2,TGTGCCAGCAGCTGGGGACTAGCGGGAGGTTTCCCCGGGGAGCTGTTTTTT,CASSWGLAGGFPGELFF
TRBD2,.,TRBV5-6,TRBJ2-3,TGTGCCAGCGCCCGTAGCGGGGGGAAAGATACGCAGTATTTT,CASARSGGKDTQYF
.,.,TRBV7-9,TRBJ1-1,TGTGCCAGCAGCCCCCCTTCAGGGGAGAACACTGAAGCTTTCTTT,CASSPPSGENTEAFF
.,.,TRBV7-2,TRBJ1-2,TGTGCCAGCAGCTTGGCCTGGGACACCTATGGCTACACCTTC,CASSLAWDTYGYTF
.,.,TRBV4-1,TRBJ2-5,TGCGCCAGCAGCCATATGACTCATCAAGAGACCCAGTACTTC,CASSHMTHQETQYF
.,.,TRBV6-6,TRBJ1-5,TGTGCCACTCGGGGGACTGGCAATCAGCCCCAGCATTTT,CATRGTGNQPQHF
TRBD1,.,TRBV12-5,TRBJ2-6,TGTGCTAGTGGTTTGGCTTCCGGGACAGGGATCTCTGGGGCCAACGTCCTGACTTTC,CASGLASGTGISGANVLTF
.,.,TRBV10-1,TRBJ2-1,TGCGCCAGCAGTGAGTTTGGCAGGGAAAAACACAATGAGCAGTTCTTC,CASSEFGREKHNEQFF
.,.,TRBV24-1,TRBJ1-1,TGTGCCACCAGTGATTCTTCTTTGGGACTTGATAACACTGAAGCTTTCTTT,CATSDSSLGLDNTEAFF
TRBD1,.,TRBV12-5,TRBJ1-6,TGTGCTAGTGGTTTGGGACAGGGTTCACCCCTCCACTTT,CASGLGQGSPLHF
.,.,TRBV5-1,TRBJ1-2,TGCGCCAGCAGCTTGGTGGAAGGGGGCTATGGCTACACCTTC,CASSLVEGGYGYTF
.,.,TRBV3-1/TRBV3-2,TRBJ2-1,TGTGCCAGCAGCCAAAACTTTAATGAGCAGTTCTTC,CASSQNFNEQFF
.,few,TRBV5-1,TRBJ2-1,TGCGCCAGCAGCTATTACGGACTTGAATCCTACAATGAGCAGTTCTTC,CASSYYGLESYNEQFF
.,.,TRBV7-9,TRBJ1-2,TGTGCCAGCACCCTTGACAGCGATGGCTACACCTTC,CASTLDSDGYTF
TRBD1,.,TRBV27,TRBJ2-2,TGTGCCACATCCAGGGGGCGTTTGGGCACCGGGGAGCTGTTTTTT,CATSRGRLGTGELFF
.,.,TRBV9,TRBJ2-3,TGTGCCAGCAGCGTAGAGCCGGTCCCAAGCACAGATACGCAGTATTTT,CASSVEPVPSTDTQYF
TRBD1,.,TRBV7-8,TRBJ1-1,TGTGCCAGCAGCTTATCTTCTGGACAGGGCACGGGGAAAGCTTTCTTT,CASSLSSGQGTGKAFF
TRBD1,.,TRBV6-2/TRBV6-3,TRBJ2-2,TGTGCCAGCAGCCGGGGGACAGGGGCGTTAAACACCGGGGAGCTGTTTTTT,CASSRGTGALNTGELFF
TRBD2,.,TRBV5-1,TRBJ2-7,TGCGCCAGCAGCTTGGATGGTGTAGGGAGCCTAGCGGGAGGCTCCTACGAGCAGTACTTC,CASSLDGVGSLAGGSYEQYF
.,.,TRBV7-9,TRBJ2-1,TGTGCCAGCAGCTTACTGTGGGCGAGGGACTCCGGAGATGAGCAGTTCTTC,CASSLLWARDSGDEQFF
.,.,TRBV7-9,TRBJ2-3,TGTGCCAGCAGCTTGGGGCTAGTATTTGGAGATACGCAGTATTTT,CASSLGLVFGDTQYF